The source of this TCR beta chain is a study of cytomegalovirus exposure and HLA in healthy donors. Points from the study as a whole: Clonal expansion, a later analysis showed, was greater in HLA-associated TCR beta chains than in equally common others. The investigators catalogued 164 TCR beta chains as cytomegalovirus-associated.

To note about this clone: Its antigen is still unknown.

Germline CDR1 and CDR2: LNHDA and SQIVND (reference sequence). The CDR3 is 15 amino acids. Trimming left V 3 bases short and J 4 bases short, with 15 bases between. Primers: 60 Vbeta forward and 13 Jbeta reverse. The protocol was immunoSEQ multiplex PCR, while the TCRdb copy is restricted to in-frame clones and leaves out a portion. The sample shows around 180,000 clones, more than 75% of them seen only once. Sequencing input: PBMCs. The genes are TRBV19 and TRBJ1-1, with TRBD1 as a possible D gene (5 bases). This TCR was sampled from a woman in her forties or fifties in good health and CMV-seronegative. CDR3 amino acids: CASSIGQGDGTEAFF. For the CDR3, the DNA is TGTGCCAGTAGTATCGGACAAGGGGATGGCACTGAAGCTTTCTTT. The whole variable domain, remainder taken from reference TRBV19 and TRBJ1-1, is DGGITQSPKYLFRKEGQNVTLSCEQNLNHDAMYWYRQDPGQGLRLIYYSQIVNDFQKGDIAEGYSVSREKKESFPLTVTSAQKNPTAFYLCASSIGQGDGTEAFFGQGTRLTVV.